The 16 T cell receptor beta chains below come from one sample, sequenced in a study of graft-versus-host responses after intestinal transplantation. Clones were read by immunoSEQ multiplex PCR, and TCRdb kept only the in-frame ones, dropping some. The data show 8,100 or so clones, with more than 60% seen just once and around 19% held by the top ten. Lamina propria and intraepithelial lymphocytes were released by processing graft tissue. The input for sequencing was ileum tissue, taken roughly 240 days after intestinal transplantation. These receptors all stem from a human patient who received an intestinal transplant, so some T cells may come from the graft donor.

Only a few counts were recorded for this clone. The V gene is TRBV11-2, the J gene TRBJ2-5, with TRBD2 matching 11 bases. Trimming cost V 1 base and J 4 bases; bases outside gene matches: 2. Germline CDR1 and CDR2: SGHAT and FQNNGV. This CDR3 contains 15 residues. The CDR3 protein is CASSLGLAGGETQYF. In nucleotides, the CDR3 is TGTGCCAGCAGCTTAGGTCTAGCGGGGGGAGAGACCCAGTACTTC.

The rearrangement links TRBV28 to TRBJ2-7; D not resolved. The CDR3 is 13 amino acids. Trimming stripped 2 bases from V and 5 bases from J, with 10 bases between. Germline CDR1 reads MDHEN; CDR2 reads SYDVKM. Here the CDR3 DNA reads TGTGCCAGCAGTTTAGAAGGGTCTGACGAGCAGTACGTC. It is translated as CASSLEGSDEQYV.

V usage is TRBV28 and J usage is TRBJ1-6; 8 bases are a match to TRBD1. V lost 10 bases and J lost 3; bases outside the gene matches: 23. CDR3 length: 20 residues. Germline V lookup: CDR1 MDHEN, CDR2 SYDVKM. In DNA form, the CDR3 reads TGTGCCACCCACCAGGGAAGGGGACAGGTTATAGCAGTCTATAATTCACCCCTCCACTTT. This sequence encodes CATHQGRGQVIAVYNSPLHF. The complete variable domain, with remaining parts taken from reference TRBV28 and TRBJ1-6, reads DVKVTQSSRYLVKRTGEKVFLECVQDMDHENMFWYRQDPGLGLRLIYFSYDVKMKEKGDIPEGYSVSREKKERFSLILESASTNQTSMYLCATHQGRGQVIAVYNSPLHFGNGTRLTVT.

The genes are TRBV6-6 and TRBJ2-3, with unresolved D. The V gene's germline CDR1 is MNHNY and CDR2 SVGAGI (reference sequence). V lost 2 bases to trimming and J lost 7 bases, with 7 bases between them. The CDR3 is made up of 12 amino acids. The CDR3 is CASSYESNTQYF. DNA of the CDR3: TGTGCCAGCAGTTACGAGTCTAATACGCAGTATTTT.

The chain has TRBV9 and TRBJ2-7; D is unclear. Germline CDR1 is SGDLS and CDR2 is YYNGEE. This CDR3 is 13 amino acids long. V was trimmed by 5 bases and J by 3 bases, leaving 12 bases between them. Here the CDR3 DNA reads TGTGCCAGCAGTTTCGTCTACAACTACGAGCAGTACTTC. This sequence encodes CASSFVYNYEQYF.

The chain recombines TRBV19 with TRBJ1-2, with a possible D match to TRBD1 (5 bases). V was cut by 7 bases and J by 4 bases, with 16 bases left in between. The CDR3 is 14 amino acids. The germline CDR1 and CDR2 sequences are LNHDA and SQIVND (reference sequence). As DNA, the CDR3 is TGTGCCAGTAAAATAAGGGGCGTCGGCTATGGCTACACCTTC. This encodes CASKIRGVGYGYTF.

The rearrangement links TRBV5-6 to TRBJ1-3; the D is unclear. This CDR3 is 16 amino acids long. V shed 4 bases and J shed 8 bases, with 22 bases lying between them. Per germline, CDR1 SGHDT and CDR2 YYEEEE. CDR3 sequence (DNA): TGTGCCAGCAGCCGGTCCGGCGCCAGGAGCTTTGACACCATATATTTT. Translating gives CASSRSGARSFDTIYF.

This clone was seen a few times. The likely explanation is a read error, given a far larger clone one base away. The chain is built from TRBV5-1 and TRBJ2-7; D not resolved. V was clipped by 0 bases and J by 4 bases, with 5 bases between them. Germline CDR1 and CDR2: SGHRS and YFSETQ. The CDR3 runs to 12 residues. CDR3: CASSLDGYEQYV. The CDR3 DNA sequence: TGCGCCAGCAGCTTGGACGGTTACGAGCAGTACGTC.

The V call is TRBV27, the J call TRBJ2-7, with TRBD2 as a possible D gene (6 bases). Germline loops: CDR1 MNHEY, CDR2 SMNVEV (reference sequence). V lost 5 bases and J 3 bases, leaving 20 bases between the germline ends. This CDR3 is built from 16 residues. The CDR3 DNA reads TGTGCCAGCAGTCCCTATTTGGCGGGAAACCACTACGAGCAGTACTTC. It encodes CASSPYLAGNHYEQYF.

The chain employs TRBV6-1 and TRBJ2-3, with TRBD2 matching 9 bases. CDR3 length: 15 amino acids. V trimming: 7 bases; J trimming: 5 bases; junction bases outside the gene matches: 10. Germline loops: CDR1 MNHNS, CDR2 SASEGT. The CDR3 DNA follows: TGTGCCAGCAACATAGCGGGGGCAGGTGAAGATACGCAGTATTTT. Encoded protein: CASNIAGAGEDTQYF.

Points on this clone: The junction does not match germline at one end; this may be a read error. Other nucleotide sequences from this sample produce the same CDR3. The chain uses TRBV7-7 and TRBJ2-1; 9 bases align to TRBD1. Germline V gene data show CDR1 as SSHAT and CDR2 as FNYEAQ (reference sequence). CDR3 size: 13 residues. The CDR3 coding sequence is TGTGCTAGCAGCTGGGACAGGGACAATGAGCAGTTCTTC. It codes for CASSWDRDNEQFF.

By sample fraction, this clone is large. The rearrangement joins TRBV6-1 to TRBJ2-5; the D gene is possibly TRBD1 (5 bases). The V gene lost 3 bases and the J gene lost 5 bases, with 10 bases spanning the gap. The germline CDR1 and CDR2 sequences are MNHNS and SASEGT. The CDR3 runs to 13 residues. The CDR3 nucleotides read TGTGCCAGCAGTGAGGACAATAGCGAGACCCAGTACTTC. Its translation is CASSEDNSETQYF.

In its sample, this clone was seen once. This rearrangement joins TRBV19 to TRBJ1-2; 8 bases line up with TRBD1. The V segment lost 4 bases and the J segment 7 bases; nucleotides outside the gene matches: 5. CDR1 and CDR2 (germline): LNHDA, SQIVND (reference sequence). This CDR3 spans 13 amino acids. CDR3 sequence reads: CASSTRQGFGYTF. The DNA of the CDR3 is TGTGCCAGTAGTACGCGACAGGGGTTTGGCTACACCTTC.

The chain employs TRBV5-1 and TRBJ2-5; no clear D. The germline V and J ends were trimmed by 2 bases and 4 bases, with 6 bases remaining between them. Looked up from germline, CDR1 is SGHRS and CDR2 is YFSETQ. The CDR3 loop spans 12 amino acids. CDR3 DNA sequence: TGCGCCAGCAGCTTATCCAGAGAGACCCAGTACTTC. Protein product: CASSLSRETQYF.

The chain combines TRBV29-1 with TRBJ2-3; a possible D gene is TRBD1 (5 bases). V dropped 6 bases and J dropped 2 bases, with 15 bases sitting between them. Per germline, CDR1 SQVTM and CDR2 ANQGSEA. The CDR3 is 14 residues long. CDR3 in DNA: TGCAGCGTGGACCCAGGGCAAATCACAGATACGCAGTATTTT. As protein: CSVDPGQITDTQYF.

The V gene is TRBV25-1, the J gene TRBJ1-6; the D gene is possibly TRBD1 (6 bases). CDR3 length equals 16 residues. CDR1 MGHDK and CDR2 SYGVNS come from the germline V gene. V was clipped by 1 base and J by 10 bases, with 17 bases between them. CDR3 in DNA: TGTGCCAGCAGTGAATGGTCAGGGGACCGTGGGTCACCCCTCCACTTT. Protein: CASSEWSGDRGSPLHF.